This T cell receptor (beta chain) was captured by sequencing in a study of blood T cell repertoires in COVID-19. Study overall: The origin of the acute and convalescent COVID-19 samples was the United States, Italy and Spain.

Per the original data handling: Using reference gene primer amplification, nucleated cell counts were estimated. The repertoire was sequenced with immunoSEQ multiplex PCR; TCRdb's copy has only in-frame clones and lacks some. The V and J calls and clone size were taken over from that table, and D and trimming were inferred from the DNA. The data hold under 150,000 clones, with around 81% observed a single time. The source material was peripheral blood. The origin of this receptor is a woman aged 55-70 years with active or convalescent COVID-19.

The CDR3 here is CASSLIRGLAVNEQFF. The CDR3 region has the DNA TGTGCCAGCAGTTTAATCCGTGGACTAGCCGTCAATGAGCAGTTCTTC. The chain has TRBV27 and TRBJ2-1; TRBD2 aligns across 8 bases. This CDR3 contains 16 residues. Germline trimming cut 2 bases from V and 6 bases from J; bases unmatched to any gene: 9. Germline V gene sequence: CDR1 MNHEY, CDR2 SMNVEV (reference sequence).